Described below is a single TCR beta chain sequence and its context. No antigen is known for it. This sample was taken from a study of shared clonotypes between healthy human individuals. Study background: The cohort had two women and three men, ages 18 to 49.

CDR3 length equals 15 residues. Germline V gene sequence: CDR1 LNHDA, CDR2 SQIVND (reference sequence). The junction had 7 bases not matched to a gene; V was cut back by 3 bases and J by 3 bases. Study observations and caveats: Large sequencing depth failed to make sorted-subset sequencing complete, rarefaction showed. Lower generation probabilities were found for non-shared clonotypes than for those shared by all four donors.

Clones were sequenced by immunoSEQ multiplex PCR, and TCRdb holds only the in-frame ones, with some missing. The sample includes 2 million or so clones, 95% of them seen just once. This clonotype was obtained from a man between 18 and 29 years old in good health. The rearrangement joins TRBV19 to TRBJ1-2; 7 nucleotides agree with TRBD1. Material for sequencing was naive CD4+ T cells sorted from blood. The subset here: CD45RA+ positively selected. The CDR3 nucleotides read TGTGCCAGTAGTATTTCCCCGACAGGGTACTATGGCTACACCTTC. Amino acids: CASSISPTGYYGYTF.